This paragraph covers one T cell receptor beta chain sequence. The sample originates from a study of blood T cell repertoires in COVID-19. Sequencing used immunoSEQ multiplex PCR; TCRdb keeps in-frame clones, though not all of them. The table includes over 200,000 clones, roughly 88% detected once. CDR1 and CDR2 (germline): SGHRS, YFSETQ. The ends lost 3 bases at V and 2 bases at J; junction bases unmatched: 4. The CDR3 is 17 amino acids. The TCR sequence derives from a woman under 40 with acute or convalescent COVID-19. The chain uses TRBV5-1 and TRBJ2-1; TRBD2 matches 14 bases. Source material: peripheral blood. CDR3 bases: TGCGCCAGCAGCTCCGGACTAGCGGGAGGTCCCTACAATGAGCAGTTCTTC. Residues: CASSSGLAGGPYNEQFF.